The clone carrying this T cell receptor beta chain came up a few times. Its target is not known. Vbeta (60) and Jbeta (13) primers were used in the PCR. Produced via immunoSEQ multiplex PCR; TCRdb's table is partial and in-frame only. The table shows over 140,000 clones, with about 80% occurring only once. The data were obtained in a study of cytomegalovirus exposure and HLA in healthy donors. Study-wide points: Confirmation in vitro established that a few CMV-associated chains were specific for CMV antigens. Most sequenced TCRs were rare (though some public TCRs occurred in many donors). Reported performance of the classifier showed diagnosis of cytomegalovirus status with high specificity and sensitivity.

The CDR3 has 13 residues. CDR1 KGHSH and CDR2 LQKENI come from the germline V gene. V gave up 6 bases and J gave up 10 bases; unmatched junction bases: 7. Nominally healthy donors provided the samples, though records likely missed some immune exposures. The rearrangement joins TRBV18 to TRBJ2-1; 9 bases line up with TRBD1. This TCR was sampled from a man in his thirties or forties in good health and CMV-seropositive. The sequencing input was PBMCs. The chain's CDR3 is CASSNRDRDEQFF. Here the CDR3 DNA reads TGTGCCAGCTCCAACCGGGACAGGGACGAGCAGTTCTTC.